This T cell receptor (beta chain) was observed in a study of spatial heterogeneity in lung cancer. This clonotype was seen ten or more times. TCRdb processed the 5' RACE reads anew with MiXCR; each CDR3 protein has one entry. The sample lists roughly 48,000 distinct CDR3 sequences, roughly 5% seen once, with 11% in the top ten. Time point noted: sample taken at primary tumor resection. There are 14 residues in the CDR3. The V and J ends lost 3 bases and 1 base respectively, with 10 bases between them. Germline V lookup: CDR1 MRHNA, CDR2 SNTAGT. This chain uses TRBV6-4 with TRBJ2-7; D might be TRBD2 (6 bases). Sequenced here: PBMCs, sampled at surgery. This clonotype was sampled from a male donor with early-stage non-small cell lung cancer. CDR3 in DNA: TGTGCCAGCAGTGATTTGACTAGTTCCTACGAGCAGTACTTC. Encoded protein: CASSDLTSSYEQYF.